These 2 T cell receptor beta chains were all obtained from the same sample, sequenced in a study of cytomegalovirus exposure and HLA in healthy donors. 60 Vbeta and 13 Jbeta primers were used in PCR. Assay used: immunoSEQ multiplex PCR; TCRdb lists only in-frame clones, some missing. The sample has about 110,000 clones; about two thirds are singletons. The sequenced material came from PBMCs. Every receptor here comes from a boy aged 5-17 years in good health and CMV-seronegative.

This rearrangement joins TRBV30 to TRBJ1-2; D perhaps matches TRBD1 (6 bases). From germline, CDR1 is GTSNPN and CDR2 SVGIG (reference sequence). The CDR3 loop spans 13 amino acids. Trimming took off 3 bases at V and 8 bases at J, with 16 bases between the two ends. In nucleotides, the CDR3 is TGTGCCTGGAGCGCACAGGGAAGGCAGGGCTACACCTTC. Protein: CAWSAQGRQGYTF.

CDR3 sequence: CASSYSQQGFYEQYF. In DNA form, the CDR3 reads TGTGCCAGCAGTTACTCTCAACAGGGGTTCTACGAGCAGTACTTC. The chain recombines TRBV6-5 with TRBJ2-7; TRBD1 aligns across 7 bases. In germline, CDR1 is MNHEY, CDR2 SVGAGI. Losses at the gene ends were 0 bases for V and 3 bases for J; bases not matched to a gene: 5. The CDR3 runs to 15 residues.